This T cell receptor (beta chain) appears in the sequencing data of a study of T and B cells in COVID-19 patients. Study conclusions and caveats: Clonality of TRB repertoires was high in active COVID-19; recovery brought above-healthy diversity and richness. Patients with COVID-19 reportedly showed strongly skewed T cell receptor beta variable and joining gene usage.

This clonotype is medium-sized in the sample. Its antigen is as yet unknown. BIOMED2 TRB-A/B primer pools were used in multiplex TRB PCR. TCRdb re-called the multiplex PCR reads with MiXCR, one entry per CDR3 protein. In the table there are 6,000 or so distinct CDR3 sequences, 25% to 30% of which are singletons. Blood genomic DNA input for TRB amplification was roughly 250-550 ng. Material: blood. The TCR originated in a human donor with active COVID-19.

DNA of the CDR3: TGTGCCAGCAGTTACAACGGTAACTATGGCTACACCTTC. The encoded protein is CASSYNGNYGYTF. The chain carries TRBV6-5 and TRBJ1-2; D is ambiguous. With 2 bases removed from V and 1 base from J, the gap between germline ends came to 5 bases. Per the germline V gene, CDR1 is MNHEY and CDR2 is SVGAGI. The CDR3 loop spans 13 amino acids.